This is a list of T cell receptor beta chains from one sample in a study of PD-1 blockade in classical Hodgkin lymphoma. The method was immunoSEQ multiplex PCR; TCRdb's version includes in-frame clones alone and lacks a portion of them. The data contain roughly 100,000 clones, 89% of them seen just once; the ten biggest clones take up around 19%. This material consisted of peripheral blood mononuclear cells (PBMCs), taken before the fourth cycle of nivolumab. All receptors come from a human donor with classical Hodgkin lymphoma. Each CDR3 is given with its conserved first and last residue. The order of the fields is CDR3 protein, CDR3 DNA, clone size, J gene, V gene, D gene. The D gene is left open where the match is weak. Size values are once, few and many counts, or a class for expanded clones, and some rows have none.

CASSPTGLAGVYEQYF	TGTGCCAGCAGCCCGACCGGACTAGCGGGAGTGTACGAGCAGTACTTC	.	TRBJ2-7	TRBV11-2	TRBD2
CSVSPLAGGTYEQYF	TGCAGCGTTTCCCCACTAGCGGGAGGAACCTACGAGCAGTACTTC	.	TRBJ2-7	TRBV29-1	TRBD2
CAISTNRVYTQYF	TGTGCCATTTCTACCAACCGAGTGTACACGCAGTATTTT	few	TRBJ2-3	TRBV10-3	.
CASSSVGARATYEQYF	TGTGCCAGCAGTTCAGTTGGGGCAAGGGCTACCTACGAGCAGTACTTC	.	TRBJ2-7	TRBV28	.
CASSLWRFGGNQPQHF	TGTGCCAGCAGTTTATGGAGATTTGGGGGCAATCAGCCCCAGCATTTT	.	TRBJ1-5	TRBV28	.
CASSEGVVTYEQYF	TGTGCCAGCTCCGAGGGGGTAGTCACCTACGAGCAGTACTTC	.	TRBJ2-7	TRBV18	.
CASSVGGGGNQPQHF	TGTGCCAGCAGTGTGGGCGGGGGAGGCAATCAGCCCCAGCATTTT	.	TRBJ1-5	TRBV28	.
CAWSPGGHSPLHF	TGTGCCTGGAGTCCGGGGGGGCATTCACCCCTCCACTTT	once	TRBJ1-6	TRBV30	.
CASSQQGAFSYGYTF	TGCGCCAGCAGCCAACAGGGGGCCTTCTCCTATGGCTACACCTTC	.	TRBJ1-2	TRBV4-3	TRBD1
CAWSGTGVRETQYF	TGTGCCTGGAGTGGGACAGGGGTAAGAGAGACCCAGTACTTC	.	TRBJ2-5	TRBV30	TRBD1
CASTRSGYGYTF	TGTGCCAGCACCCGGTCCGGATATGGCTACACCTTC	once	TRBJ1-2	TRBV28	.
CASRDPGTSYEQYF	TGTGCCAGCAGAGATCCCGGGACAAGCTACGAGCAGTACTTC	.	TRBJ2-7	TRBV28	.
CASRSLQDTDTQYF	TGCGCCAGCAGGTCCCTTCAGGACACAGATACGCAGTATTTT	.	TRBJ2-3	TRBV5-1	.
CASSPLQEPYEQYF	TGTGCCAGCAGCCCCTTACAGGAACCCTACGAGCAGTACTTC	.	TRBJ2-7	TRBV7-7	.
CAISVGSLEASYEQYF	TGTGCCATCAGTGTAGGTTCCTTGGAAGCGAGCTACGAGCAGTACTTC	.	TRBJ2-7	TRBV6-1	.
CASSPAGGTYNEQFF	TGTGCCAGCAGCCCAGCAGGAGGGACCTACAATGAGCAGTTCTTC	.	TRBJ2-1	TRBV28	.
CSVEPNTGTGELFF	TGCAGCGTCGAACCTAATACCGGAACCGGGGAGCTGTTTTTT	.	TRBJ2-2	TRBV29-1	.
CASRHPGGNTGELFF	TGTGCCAGCCGACACCCCGGGGGCAACACCGGGGAGCTGTTTTTT	once	TRBJ2-2	TRBV19	.
CASSARGLGREDTQYF	TGTGCCAGCAGTGCCCGGGGACTAGGCCGGGAAGATACGCAGTATTTT	once	TRBJ2-3	TRBV27	TRBD2
CASSGGGPNTEAFF	TGTGCCAGCAGCGGAGGGGGGCCGAACACTGAAGCTTTCTTT	once	TRBJ1-1	TRBV5-4	.
CASSLGGNTGELFF	TGTGCCAGCAGCTTGGGGGGAAACACCGGGGAGCTGTTTTTT	.	TRBJ2-2	TRBV11-2	.
CASSSLVVAGGLAQYF	TGTGCCAGCAGCTCGCTTGTGGTAGCGGGAGGATTAGCCCAGTACTTC	.	TRBJ2-5	TRBV7-2	TRBD2
CASSAPRGPYDNQPQHF	TGTGCCAGCAGCGCCCCGAGGGGACCATACGACAATCAGCCCCAGCATTTT	.	TRBJ1-5	TRBV2	.
CATSPGGPSERSSYEQYF	TGTGCCACCAGCCCGGGGGGCCCAAGCGAAAGGAGCTCCTACGAGCAGTACTTC	.	TRBJ2-7	TRBV15	.
CASNGLAGGPGDEQYF	TGTGCCAGCAACGGACTAGCGGGAGGGCCGGGCGACGAGCAGTACTTC	.	TRBJ2-7	TRBV2	TRBD2
CASSYPGGEQYF	TGTGCCAGCAGTTATCCCGGAGGCGAGCAGTACTTC	.	TRBJ2-7	TRBV6-5	.
CAWSGFTGYGGGELFF	TGTGCCTGGAGTGGTTTCACAGGGTATGGTGGCGGGGAGCTGTTTTTT	.	TRBJ2-2	TRBV30	.
CASSYSPPNTEAFF	TGTGCCAGCAGTTACTCGCCGCCGAACACTGAAGCTTTCTTT	.	TRBJ1-1	TRBV6-5	.
CASSDGLFSYEQYF	TGTGCCAGCAGTGATGGGCTGTTCTCCTACGAGCAGTACTTC	.	TRBJ2-7	TRBV2	.
CASSPFGTGLNEQFF	TGTGCCAGTAGTCCTTTCGGGACTGGACTCAATGAGCAGTTCTTC	.	TRBJ2-1	TRBV19	.
CASSNAWGSSGNTIYF	TGTGCCAGCAGCAACGCTTGGGGTAGCTCTGGAAACACCATATATTTT	.	TRBJ1-3	TRBV7-6	.